Below are 27 T cell receptor beta chains sequenced from a single sample in a study of T cell responses to AZD1222 COVID-19 vaccine. The assay was immunoSEQ multiplex PCR, and TCRdb's table has in-frame clones only and misses some. This table has tens of thousands of clones, less than 90% appearing once. Specimen: peripheral blood, collected on day 0 of AZD1222 vaccination. These receptors all stem from an adult in good health.

J is TRBJ1-3 and V is TRBV5-1; D gene ambiguous. The V gene's germline CDR1 is SGHRS and CDR2 YFSETQ. This CDR3 is 16 amino acids long. Trimming left V 1 base short and J 4 bases short, with 15 bases between. CDR3 residues: CASSLTIEGTGNTIYF. CDR3 nucleotides: TGCGCCAGCAGCTTGACGATTGAGGGAACGGGAAACACCATATATTTT.

The chain employs TRBV19 and TRBJ1-2; D gene unclear. V lost 5 bases and J 4 bases, leaving 11 bases between the germline ends. Germline lookup yields CDR1 LNHDA and CDR2 SQIVND (reference sequence). This CDR3 has 13 residues. The CDR3 loop is CASSSPPTYGYTF. For the CDR3, the DNA is TGTGCCAGTAGTTCACCACCCACCTATGGCTACACCTTC.

This clone was detected once. The rearrangement uses TRBV10-3 and TRBJ2-7; D ambiguous. V lost 7 bases, J lost 0 bases, and 13 bases lay in between. Germline V gene sequence: CDR1 ENHRY, CDR2 SYGVKD. This CDR3 contains 14 residues. The CDR3 nucleotides read TGTGCCATCACCCTCGAGACACACTCCTACGAGCAGTACTTC. As protein: CAITLETHSYEQYF.

The sample holds one count of this clone. The chain uses TRBV6-5 and TRBJ2-5, with D perhaps matching TRBD1 (5 bases). With 4 bases removed from V and 5 bases from J, the gap between germline ends came to 5 bases. The CDR3 spans 11 residues. CDR1 and CDR2 from the germline V gene are MNHEY and SVGAGI. The DNA for the CDR3 is TGTGCCAGCAGTTCAGGGGAGACCCAGTACTTC. Amino acids: CASSSGETQYF.

The count of this clone is one. The rearrangement links TRBV15 to TRBJ2-7, with TRBD2 matching 7 bases. The germline gives CDR1 LNHNV, CDR2 YYDKDF (reference sequence). The CDR3 extends over 16 amino acids. The J segment lost 0 bases and the V segment lost 4 bases, leaving 9 bases of the junction unmatched. This CDR3 reads CATSIGLGPSSYEQYF. In nucleotides, the CDR3 is TGTGCCACCAGCATAGGACTAGGCCCCAGCTCCTACGAGCAGTACTTC.

The chain has TRBV10-2 and TRBJ2-7, with D unresolved. V was shortened by 4 bases and J by 1 base, with 5 bases between the two germline ends. The germline V gene has CDR1 WSHSY and CDR2 SAAADI. The CDR3 covers 12 residues. CDR3 in amino acids: CASSGSSYEQYF. The CDR3 nucleotides read TGCGCCAGCAGTGGGTCTTCCTACGAGCAGTACTTC.

V and J are TRBV4-1 and TRBJ2-7; 12 bases line up with TRBD2. Germline V gives CDR1 MGHRA, CDR2 YSYEKL. The CDR3 extends over 14 amino acids. Losses at the gene ends were 4 bases for V and 5 bases for J; bases not matched to a gene: 3. This chain's CDR3 is CASSRTSGADEQYF. DNA of the CDR3: TGCGCCAGCAGCCGGACTAGCGGGGCGGACGAGCAGTACTTC.

V gene TRBV5-4 combines with J gene TRBJ1-4; weak D call: TRBD1 (6 bases). Germline V gives CDR1 SGHNT, CDR2 YYREEE (reference sequence). V lost 3 bases and J 7 bases, leaving 13 bases between the germline ends. This CDR3 spans 14 amino acids. This CDR3 is CASSSQGRVEKLFF. The DNA for the CDR3 is TGTGCCAGCAGCTCCCAGGGGCGGGTTGAAAAACTGTTTTTT.

The chain joins TRBV27 to TRBJ1-4; D ambiguous. Germline assignment: CDR1 MNHEY and CDR2 SMNVEV (reference sequence). The germline V and J ends were trimmed by 2 bases and 8 bases, with 15 bases remaining between them. The CDR3 loop spans 15 amino acids. This CDR3 reads CASSLEWQGSEKLFF. The CDR3 region has the DNA TGTGCCAGCAGTTTAGAATGGCAAGGATCCGAAAAACTGTTTTTT.

As for this clone: Other DNA sequences of this sample code for an identical CDR3. The chain uses TRBV18 and TRBJ1-1, with D perhaps matching TRBD1 (5 bases). Per the germline V gene, CDR1 is KGHSH and CDR2 is LQKENI. The CDR3 is 13 amino acids. Trimming left V 3 bases short and J 4 bases short, with 9 bases between. This chain's CDR3 is CASSPGRGTEAFF. CDR3 DNA sequence: TGTGCCAGCTCACCGGGGCGTGGCACTGAAGCTTTCTTT.

The chain combines TRBV3-1 (or the pseudogene TRBV3-2) with TRBJ2-4; TRBD1 matches at 10 bases. With V trimmed by 2 bases and J by 9 bases, 7 bases remained unmatched. The CDR3 loop spans 15 amino acids. Germline CDR1 reads LGHDT; CDR2 reads YNNKEL (reference sequence). CDR3 DNA: TGTGCCAGCAGCCAATGGGACAGGGGTATGGGCATTCAGTACTTC. Translating it yields CASSQWDRGMGIQYF.

This clone was observed once. CDR3 protein: CASSHTSGGDLGKRELFF. CDR3 DNA: TGCGCCAGCAGCCATACTAGCGGGGGCGATTTAGGAAAGCGGGAGCTGTTTTTT. The rearrangement uses TRBV5-1 and TRBJ2-2, with 11 bases matching TRBD2. The trim removed 4 bases at V and 9 bases at J, leaving 17 bases unmatched. The CDR3 length is 18 residues. Per the germline V gene, CDR1 is SGHRS and CDR2 is YFSETQ.

The gene calls are TRBV28 and TRBJ1-1; the match to TRBD1 covers 11 bases. Germline assignment: CDR1 MDHEN and CDR2 SYDVKM. The CDR3 is 14 residues long. The V and J ends lost 6 bases and 6 bases, in that order; junction bases with no gene match: 6. The CDR3 loop reads CASSQGGQGAEAFF. The DNA for the CDR3 is TGTGCCAGCAGCCAAGGGGGACAGGGGGCTGAAGCTTTCTTT. Full variable domain (missing parts from reference TRBV28 and TRBJ1-1): DVKVTQSSRYLVKRTGEKVFLECVQDMDHENMFWYRQDPGLGLRLIYFSYDVKMKEKGDIPEGYSVSREKKERFSLILESASTNQTSMYLCASSQGGQGAEAFFGQGTRLTVV.

This clone is a singleton in its sample. The rearrangement links TRBV7-9 to TRBJ1-6; D unresolved. CDR1 is SEHNR, CDR2 FQNEAQ, per germline (reference sequence). V lost 2 bases and J 9 bases, leaving 8 bases between the germline ends. The CDR3 covers 13 residues. The CDR3 DNA follows: TGTGCCAGCAGCTTATTAGAAGTTTCACCCCTCCACTTT. Its protein product is CASSLLEVSPLHF.

This chain joins TRBV2 and TRBJ1-5; unclear D gene. This CDR3 has 15 residues. In germline, CDR1 is SNHLY, CDR2 FYNNEI. V shed 10 bases and J shed 5 bases, with 21 bases lying between them. The CDR3 DNA follows: TGTGCCACAGGCCGGTCGGTTACTTCGGATCAGCCCCAGCATTTT. Amino acids: CATGRSVTSDQPQHF.

This clone was counted a few times. DNA for the CDR3: TGTGCCAGCAGTTTCCCCCCAGGGGCCCAGAACACTGAAGCTTTCTTT. Residues: CASSFPPGAQNTEAFF. This chain uses TRBV28 with TRBJ1-1; TRBD1 is a possible D gene (6 bases). Trimming pared 3 bases from V and 1 base from J, leaving 15 bases between. Germline CDR1 is MDHEN and CDR2 is SYDVKM. The CDR3 extends over 16 amino acids.

V usage is TRBV28 and J usage is TRBJ1-6; D might be TRBD1 (6 bases). Trimming took off 3 bases at V and 5 bases at J, with 14 bases between the two ends. In germline, CDR1 is MDHEN, CDR2 SYDVKM. CDR3 length: 16 residues. In DNA, the CDR3 is TGTGCCAGCAGTTTGGCAACCCGACAGGATAATTCACCCCTCCACTTT. This gives the protein CASSLATRQDNSPLHF. The variable domain in full, with the rest retrieved from reference TRBV28 and TRBJ1-6, is DVKVTQSSRYLVKRTGEKVFLECVQDMDHENMFWYRQDPGLGLRLIYFSYDVKMKEKGDIPEGYSVSREKKERFSLILESASTNQTSMYLCASSLATRQDNSPLHFGNGTRLTVT.

The J gene is TRBJ2-7, the V gene TRBV5-1; a weak D match, TRBD1 (7 bases). The germline gives CDR1 SGHRS, CDR2 YFSETQ. The CDR3 is 16 amino acids. The V end was cut by 3 bases, the J end by 2 bases, with 18 bases between. CDR3 sequence: CASSYRGTARPYEQYF. As DNA, the CDR3 is TGCGCCAGCAGCTACCGGGGGACAGCCCGGCCCTACGAGCAGTACTTC.

The rearrangement joins TRBV10-3 to TRBJ2-1; tentative D call: TRBD1 (5 bases). The CDR3 consists of 14 residues. Trimming took 4 bases from V and 8 from J, leaving 15 bases between them. Germline V gene sequence: CDR1 ENHRY, CDR2 SYGVKD. CDR3 bases: TGTGCCATCAGTGGATGGACAAGGGTCGATGAGCAGTTCTTC. Translated, it gives CAISGWTRVDEQFF.

The chain uses TRBV5-1 and TRBJ1-3; TRBD1 might be the D (5 bases). CDR3 size: 15 residues. Looked up from germline, CDR1 is SGHRS and CDR2 is YFSETQ. V lost 0 bases and J lost 3, with 10 bases in between. DNA of the CDR3: TGCGCCAGCAGCTTGGAACCAGGGCATGGAAACACCATATATTTT. Its translation is CASSLEPGHGNTIYF.

The rearrangement uses TRBV7-5 and TRBJ2-1; TRBD2 was called by the table and not checked on the DNA. TRBV7-5 is a documented pseudogene. There are 12 residues in the CDR3. The CDR3 is CARSVGGEEQFF. The CDR3 nucleotides read TGTGCCAGAAGCGTCGGGGGAGAGGAGCAGTTCTTC.

The chain has TRBV5-6 and TRBJ1-5; the D is unclear. The CDR3 spans 15 residues. V was clipped by 2 bases and J by 0 bases, with 9 bases between them. The V gene's germline CDR1 is SGHDT and CDR2 YYEEEE. The CDR3 nucleotides are TGTGCCAGCAGCTTAACACCTTATAGCAATCAGCCCCAGCATTTT. It codes for CASSLTPYSNQPQHF.

V gene TRBV7-2 combines with J gene TRBJ1-1; 10 positions agree with TRBD1. Germline CDR1 is SGHTA and CDR2 is FQGNSA. The CDR3 has 17 amino acids. V was clipped by 5 bases and J by 1 base; unmatched bases: 10. CDR3 protein: CASSPSGTGVWNTEAFF. The CDR3 DNA is TGTGCCAGCAGCCCCAGCGGGACAGGGGTATGGAACACTGAAGCTTTCTTT.

The chain is built from TRBV7-9 and TRBJ1-2; TRBD1 matches at 9 bases. V trimming: 4 bases; J trimming: 6 bases; junction bases outside the gene matches: 15. The CDR3 spans 17 residues. CDR1 and CDR2 from the germline V gene are SEHNR and FQNEAQ (reference sequence). The CDR3 protein is CASSSPVPGQGTNGYTF. The CDR3 bases are TGTGCCAGCAGCTCCCCAGTCCCGGGACAGGGAACTAATGGCTACACCTTC.

The gene calls are TRBV10-3 and TRBJ1-2; the D is unclear. Trimming left V 5 bases short and J 0 bases short, with 13 bases between. This CDR3 contains 15 residues. In germline, CDR1 is ENHRY, CDR2 SYGVKD. CDR3 sequence reads: CAISQGIGTNYGYTF. For the CDR3, the DNA is TGTGCCATCAGTCAAGGTATTGGTACTAACTATGGCTACACCTTC.

Only a few counts were recorded for this clone. The chain recombines TRBV5-1 with TRBJ2-3; maybe TRBD2 (6 bases). The CDR3 spans 14 residues. V was shortened by 0 bases and J by 5 bases, with 10 bases between the two germline ends. CDR1 and CDR2 (germline): SGHRS, YFSETQ. This CDR3 is CASSLGGAEDTQYF. The DNA for the CDR3 is TGCGCCAGCAGCTTGGGCGGGGCAGAAGATACGCAGTATTTT.

The V and J genes are TRBV10-3 and TRBJ1-6; no reliable D call. The V end lost 5 bases, the J end lost 5 bases, and 7 bases lay between the germline ends. The CDR3 totals 13 residues. CDR1 ENHRY and CDR2 SYGVKD come from the germline V gene. The CDR3 nucleotides read TGTGCCATCAGTCCCCTTAATAATTCACCCCTCCACTTT. This gives the protein CAISPLNNSPLHF.